This TCR beta chain is from a study of PD-1 blockade in classical Hodgkin lymphoma. Study-wide findings and caveats: Healthy donors reportedly exceeded newly diagnosed patients in baseline TCR diversity. The authors have not defined what causes the repertoire differences, possibly disease activity or prior therapy. By C4D1, CD4+ diversity increased significantly, especially in complete responders.

The CDR3 covers 12 residues. Germline CDR1 reads SGHAT; CDR2 reads FQDESV (reference sequence). V lost 5 bases to trimming and J lost 11 bases, with 15 bases between them. The assay was immunoSEQ multiplex PCR, and TCRdb's table has in-frame clones only and misses some. The repertoire holds approximately 150,000 clones, with just under 80% as singletons. In every patient, relapse followed autologous stem cell transplantation, while exposure to brentuximab vedotin differed. Points on this clone: Its antigen remains unknown.

This TCR was recovered from a human donor with classical Hodgkin lymphoma. The sample consisted of peripheral blood mononuclear cells (PBMCs), taken before the second cycle of nivolumab. V is TRBV11-1 and J is TRBJ1-1; maybe TRBD1 (6 bases). The chain's CDR3 is CASSTQTGRAFF. DNA of the CDR3: TGTGCCAGCAGCACTCAAACAGGGAGGGCTTTCTTT.